These 15 T cell receptor beta chains were sequenced from one sample in a study of T cell responses to AZD1222 COVID-19 vaccine. Sequenced by immunoSEQ multiplex PCR; TCRdb stores in-frame clones only, minus some. The repertoire holds about 140,000 clones, around 90% seen once, with 4% to 5.5% in the top ten. The sequencing used peripheral blood, collected on day 0 of AZD1222 vaccination. The receptors come from an adult in good health.

The chain is built from TRBV5-1 and TRBJ2-1; possible D gene TRBD1, 6 bases. V was clipped by 6 bases and J by 6 bases, with 16 bases between them. The V gene's germline CDR1 is SGHRS and CDR2 YFSETQ. This CDR3 contains 14 residues. The CDR3 region has the DNA TGCGCCAGCAACCCCGGGAAAGGGGGCAATGAGCAGTTCTTC. Translation: CASNPGKGGNEQFF.

Concerning this clone itself: One end of the junction fails to match germline, which may point to a read error. This sequence joins TRBV20-1 and TRBJ2-7; D is tentatively TRBD1 or TRBD2 (5 bases each). The germline V gene has CDR1 DFQATT and CDR2 SNEGSKA (reference sequence). The CDR3 is made up of 14 amino acids. In DNA form, the CDR3 reads TGCAGTACTAGTCAGGGAGCCGACTCCTACGAGCAGTACTTC. This encodes CSTSQGADSYEQYF.

The chain joins TRBV19 to TRBJ2-4, with TRBD1 as a possible D gene (6 bases). V lost 2 bases and J lost 0, with 14 bases in between. Germline CDR1 is LNHDA and CDR2 is SQIVND (reference sequence). CDR3 length equals 17 residues. In DNA, the CDR3 is TGTGCCAGTAGTATAATGAGTAGGACAGTAGCCAAAAACATTCAGTACTTC. As protein: CASSIMSRTVAKNIQYF.

V gene TRBV5-6 combines with J gene TRBJ2-6; D call uncertain. Germline CDR1 SGHDT, CDR2 YYEEEE. V shed 0 bases and J shed 0 bases, with 7 bases lying between them. This CDR3 contains 16 residues. This CDR3 is CASSLGGFSGANVLTF. The DNA for the CDR3 is TGTGCCAGCAGCTTGGGAGGTTTCTCTGGGGCCAACGTCCTGACTTTC.

CDR3 in DNA: TGTGCCAGCTCACCCCAAGGACTAGGTTTCAATGAGCAGTTCTTC. This gives the protein CASSPQGLGFNEQFF. The chain links TRBV18 to TRBJ2-1; 7 positions match TRBD2. Looked up from germline, CDR1 is KGHSH and CDR2 is LQKENI. This CDR3 contains 15 residues. V lost 3 bases to trimming and J lost 6 bases; unmatched junction nucleotides: 8.

This chain joins TRBV11-1 and TRBJ2-1; D unresolved. This CDR3 has 12 residues. Trimming pared 5 bases from V and 3 bases from J, leaving 5 bases between. Germline V gene data show CDR1 as SGHAT and CDR2 as FQDESV (reference sequence). In DNA form, the CDR3 reads TGTGCCAGCAGCCCGGGCTACAATGAGCAGTTCTTC. It translates to CASSPGYNEQFF.

The J gene is TRBJ1-1, the V gene TRBV3-1 (or the pseudogene TRBV3-2), with D perhaps TRBD1 (5 bases). CDR3 length: 14 residues. Trimming took off 0 bases at V and 8 bases at J, with 13 bases between the two ends. CDR1 and CDR2 (germline): LGHDT, YNNKEL (reference sequence). CDR3 residues: CASSQDPGASEAFF. CDR3 coding DNA: TGTGCCAGCAGCCAAGATCCCGGGGCGAGCGAAGCTTTCTTT.

The chain has TRBV1 and TRBJ2-3; the table assigns TRBD1, which was not confirmed against the DNA. TRBV1 is designated a pseudogene. This CDR3 contains 17 residues. CDR3 bases: TGCACCAGCAGCCAAGATGACAGGGAGGCCAGCACAGATACGCAGTATTTT. It translates to CTSSQDDREASTDTQYF.

This chain joins TRBV29-1 and TRBJ2-2; unclear D gene. This CDR3 region has 13 residues. In germline, CDR1 is SQVTM, CDR2 ANQGSEA. Trimming removed 5 bases at V and 4 bases at J, with 11 bases between. The CDR3, as DNA: TGCAGCGTTAGTGTAAGCTCCACCGGGGAGCTGTTTTTT. Residues: CSVSVSSTGELFF.

The chain carries TRBV24-1 and TRBJ1-1; possibly TRBD1 for D (5 bases). The CDR3 totals 12 residues. In germline, CDR1 is KGHDR, CDR2 SFDVKD. V lost 7 bases, J lost 2 bases, and 7 bases lay in between. Written as DNA, the CDR3 is TGTGCCACCAGGGGACCTAACACTGAAGCTTTCTTT. Its protein is CATRGPNTEAFF.

The chain couples TRBV3-1 (or the pseudogene TRBV3-2) to TRBJ2-3, with 7 bases matching TRBD2. CDR3 length: 15 amino acids. Unmatched junction bases numbered 8, after V lost 6 bases and J lost 2 bases. Germline CDR1 and CDR2: LGHDT and YNNKEL (reference sequence). CDR3 DNA: TGTGCCAGCAGACCAAGCGGGGTAAACACAGATACGCAGTATTTT. Its protein product is CASRPSGVNTDTQYF.

This clone occurred once. The V and J genes are TRBV23-1 and TRBJ2-3; D is perhaps TRBD1 or TRBD2 (5 bases each). TRBV23-1 is an ORF, with its function uncertain. V was pared by 3 bases and J by 1 base, with 20 bases between. The CDR3 consists of 18 residues. CDR3 region: CASSHPGPNPSGTDTQYF. Here the CDR3 DNA reads TGCGCCAGCAGTCACCCGGGACCCAACCCGAGCGGCACAGATACGCAGTATTTT.

The chain carries TRBV27 and TRBJ1-5, with D possibly matching TRBD1 (6 bases). The CDR3 consists of 16 residues. V lost 5 bases and J 5 bases, leaving 19 bases between the germline ends. CDR1 MNHEY and CDR2 SMNVEV come from the germline V gene (reference sequence). The CDR3 loop reads CASSGLRGGGYQPQHF. CDR3 bases: TGTGCCAGCAGTGGACTCCGGGGAGGGGGTTATCAGCCCCAGCATTTT.

This chain connects TRBV5-1 to TRBJ2-1; D uncertain. This CDR3 has 13 residues. The V gene's germline CDR1 is SGHRS and CDR2 YFSETQ. Between the trimmed V and J ends, which lost 6 bases and 6 bases, there was a span of 13 bases. The CDR3 reads CASKKDLSNEQFF. In DNA form, the CDR3 reads TGCGCCAGCAAGAAGGACCTGAGCAATGAGCAGTTCTTC.

The rearrangement links TRBV5-1 to TRBJ2-3; 14 nucleotides match TRBD2. Trimming cost V 4 bases and J 5 bases; bases outside gene matches: 0. This CDR3 is 14 amino acids long. CDR1 and CDR2 from the germline V gene are SGHRS and YFSETQ. The CDR3 region has the DNA TGCGCCAGCAGCGGACTAGCGGGGGGAGATACGCAGTATTTT. This codes for CASSGLAGGDTQYF.